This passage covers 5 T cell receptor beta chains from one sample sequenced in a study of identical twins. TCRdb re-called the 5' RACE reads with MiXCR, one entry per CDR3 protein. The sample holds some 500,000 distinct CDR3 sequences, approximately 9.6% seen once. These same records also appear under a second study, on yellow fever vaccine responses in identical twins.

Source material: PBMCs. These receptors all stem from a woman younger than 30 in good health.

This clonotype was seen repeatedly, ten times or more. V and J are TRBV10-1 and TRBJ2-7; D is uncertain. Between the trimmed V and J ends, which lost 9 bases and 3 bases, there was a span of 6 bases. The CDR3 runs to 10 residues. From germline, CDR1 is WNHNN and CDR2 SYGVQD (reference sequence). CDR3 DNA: TGCGCCAGGCCGGACTACGAGCAGTACTTC. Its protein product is CARPDYEQYF.

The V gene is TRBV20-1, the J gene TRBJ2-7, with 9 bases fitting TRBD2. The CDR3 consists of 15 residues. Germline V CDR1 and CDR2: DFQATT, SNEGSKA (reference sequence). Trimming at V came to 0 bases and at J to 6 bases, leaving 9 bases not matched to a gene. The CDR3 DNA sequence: TGCAGTGCTAGAGATATTCGCGGGAGGGCCGGCGAGCAGTACTTC. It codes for CSARDIRGRAGEQYF.

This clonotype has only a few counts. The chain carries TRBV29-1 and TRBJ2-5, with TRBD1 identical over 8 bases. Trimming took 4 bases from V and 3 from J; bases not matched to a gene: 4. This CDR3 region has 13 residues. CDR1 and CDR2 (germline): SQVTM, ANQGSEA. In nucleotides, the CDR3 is TGCAGCGTTGTGGGGACAGGTAAAGAGACCCAGTACTTC. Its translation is CSVVGTGKETQYF.

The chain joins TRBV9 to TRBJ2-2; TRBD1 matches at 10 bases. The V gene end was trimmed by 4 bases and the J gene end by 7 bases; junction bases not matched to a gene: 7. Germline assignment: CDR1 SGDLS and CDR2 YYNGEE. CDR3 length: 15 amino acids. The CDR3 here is CASSTGTGANGELFF. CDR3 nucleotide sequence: TGTGCCAGCAGCACCGGGACAGGGGCGAACGGGGAGCTGTTTTTT.

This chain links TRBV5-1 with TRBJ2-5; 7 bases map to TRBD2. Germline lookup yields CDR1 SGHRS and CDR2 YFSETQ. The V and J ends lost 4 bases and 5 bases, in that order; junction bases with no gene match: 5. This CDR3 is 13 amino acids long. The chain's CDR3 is CASSGGGSETQYF. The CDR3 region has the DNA TGCGCCAGCAGCGGGGGGGGGTCGGAGACCCAGTACTTC. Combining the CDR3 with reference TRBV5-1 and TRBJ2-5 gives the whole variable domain KAGVTQTPRYLIKTRGQQVTLSCSPISGHRSVSWYQQTPGQGLQFLFEYFSETQRNKGNFPGRFSGRQFSNSRSEMNVSTLELGDSALYLCASSGGGSETQYFGPGTRLLVL.